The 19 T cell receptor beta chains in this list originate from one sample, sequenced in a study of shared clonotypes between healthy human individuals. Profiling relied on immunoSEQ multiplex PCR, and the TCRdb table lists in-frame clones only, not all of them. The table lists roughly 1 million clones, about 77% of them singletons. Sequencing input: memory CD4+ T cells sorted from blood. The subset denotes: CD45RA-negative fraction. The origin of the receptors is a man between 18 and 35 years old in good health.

This CDR3 is CASSLEGSRGGETQYF. The DNA for the CDR3 is TGCGCCAGCAGCTTGGAGGGGTCAAGAGGAGGGGAGACCCAGTACTTC. The chain has TRBV5-1 and TRBJ2-5; TRBD2 might be the D (6 bases). The CDR3 is made up of 16 amino acids. Trimming removed 0 bases from V and 5 bases from J, with 17 bases in between. In germline, CDR1 is SGHRS, CDR2 YFSETQ.

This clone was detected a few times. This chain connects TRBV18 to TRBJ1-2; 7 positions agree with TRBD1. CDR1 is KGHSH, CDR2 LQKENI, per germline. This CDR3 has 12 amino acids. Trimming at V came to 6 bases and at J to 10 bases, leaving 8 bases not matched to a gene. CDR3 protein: CASSGQGDYYTF. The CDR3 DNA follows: TGTGCCAGCTCGGGTCAGGGGGATTACTACACCTTC.

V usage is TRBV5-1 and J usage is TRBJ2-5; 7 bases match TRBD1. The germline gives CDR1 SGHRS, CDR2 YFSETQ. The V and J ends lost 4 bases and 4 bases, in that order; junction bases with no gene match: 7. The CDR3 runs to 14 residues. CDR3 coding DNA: TGCGCCAGCAGCCTAAGGGACAGTGGAGAGACCCAGTACTTC. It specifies CASSLRDSGETQYF.

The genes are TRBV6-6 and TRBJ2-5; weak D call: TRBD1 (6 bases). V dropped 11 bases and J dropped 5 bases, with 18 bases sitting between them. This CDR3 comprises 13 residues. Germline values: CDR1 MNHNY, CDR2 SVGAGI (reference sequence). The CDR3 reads CASRGLSGETQYF. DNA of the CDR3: TGTGCCTCCAGGGGCCTATCGGGGGAGACCCAGTACTTC.

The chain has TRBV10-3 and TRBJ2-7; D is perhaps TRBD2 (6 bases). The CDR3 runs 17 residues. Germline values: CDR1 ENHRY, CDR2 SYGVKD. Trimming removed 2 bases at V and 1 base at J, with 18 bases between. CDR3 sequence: CAISETGTEGLSYEQYF. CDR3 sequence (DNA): TGTGCCATCAGTGAGACCGGGACGGAGGGACTGTCCTACGAGCAGTACTTC.

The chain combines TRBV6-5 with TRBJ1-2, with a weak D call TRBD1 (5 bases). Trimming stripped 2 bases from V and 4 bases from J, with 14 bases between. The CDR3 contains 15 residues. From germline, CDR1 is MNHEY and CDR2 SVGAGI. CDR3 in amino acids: CASSYAGRDLYGYTF. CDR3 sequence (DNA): TGTGCCAGCAGTTACGCGGGACGCGACCTCTATGGCTACACCTTC.

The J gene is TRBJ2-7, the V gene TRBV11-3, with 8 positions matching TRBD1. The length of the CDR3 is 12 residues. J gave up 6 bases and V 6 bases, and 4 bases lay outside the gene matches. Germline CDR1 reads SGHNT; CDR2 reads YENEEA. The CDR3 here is CASSDRGGEQYF. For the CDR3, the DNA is TGTGCCAGCAGTGACAGGGGCGGCGAGCAGTACTTC.

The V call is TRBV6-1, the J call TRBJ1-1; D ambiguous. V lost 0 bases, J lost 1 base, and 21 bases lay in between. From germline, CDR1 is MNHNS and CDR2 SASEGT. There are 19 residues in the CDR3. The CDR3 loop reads CASSEALGKGSSKNTEAFF. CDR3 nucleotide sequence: TGTGCCAGCAGTGAAGCGCTTGGGAAAGGGAGCTCAAAGAACACTGAAGCTTTCTTT.

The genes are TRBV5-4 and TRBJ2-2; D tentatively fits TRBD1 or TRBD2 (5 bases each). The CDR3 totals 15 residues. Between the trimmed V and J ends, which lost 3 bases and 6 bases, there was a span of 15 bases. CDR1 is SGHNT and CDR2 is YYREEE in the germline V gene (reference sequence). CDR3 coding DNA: TGTGCCAGCAGCTCGCCGGGACCCGGGCCCGGGGAGCTGTTTTTT. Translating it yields CASSSPGPGPGELFF. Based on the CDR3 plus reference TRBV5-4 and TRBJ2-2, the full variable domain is ETGVTQSPTHLIKTRGQQVTLRCSSQSGHNTVSWYQQALGQGPQFIFQYYREEENGRGNFPPRFSGLQFPNYSSELNVNALELDDSALYLCASSSPGPGPGELFFGEGSRLTVL.

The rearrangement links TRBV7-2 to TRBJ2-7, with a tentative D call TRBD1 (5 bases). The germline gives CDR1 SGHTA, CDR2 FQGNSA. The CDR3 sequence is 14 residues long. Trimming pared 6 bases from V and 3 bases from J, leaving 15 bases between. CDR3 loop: CASRPYTGIYEQYF. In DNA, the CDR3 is TGTGCCAGCAGACCTTATACAGGCATCTACGAGCAGTACTTC.

The CDR3 DNA sequence: TGTGCCAGCAGTGAAGCTGGGCGGGACGAGCAGTACTTC. Protein: CASSEAGRDEQYF. The chain carries TRBV6-1 and TRBJ2-7; D possibly corresponds to TRBD2 (5 bases). V was pared by 0 bases and J by 5 bases, with 8 bases between. Germline CDR1 is MNHNS and CDR2 is SASEGT. The CDR3 length is 13 residues.

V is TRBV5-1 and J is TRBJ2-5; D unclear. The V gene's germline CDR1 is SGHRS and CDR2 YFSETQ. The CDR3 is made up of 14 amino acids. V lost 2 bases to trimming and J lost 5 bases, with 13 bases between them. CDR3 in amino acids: CASSFLSGLETQYF. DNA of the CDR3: TGCGCCAGCAGCTTTCTGTCGGGCTTGGAGACCCAGTACTTC.

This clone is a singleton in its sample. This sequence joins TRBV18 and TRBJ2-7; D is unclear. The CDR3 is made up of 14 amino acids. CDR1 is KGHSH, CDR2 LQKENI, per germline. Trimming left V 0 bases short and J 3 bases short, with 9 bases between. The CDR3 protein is CASSPPNTFYEQYF. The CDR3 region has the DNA TGTGCCAGCTCACCACCGAACACCTTCTACGAGCAGTACTTC. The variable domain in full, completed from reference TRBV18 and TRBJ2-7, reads NAGVMQNPRHLVRRRGQEARLRCSPMKGHSHVYWYRQLPEEGLKFMVYLQKENIIDESGMPKERFSAEFPKEGPSILRIQQVVRGDSAAYFCASSPPNTFYEQYFGPGTRLTVT.

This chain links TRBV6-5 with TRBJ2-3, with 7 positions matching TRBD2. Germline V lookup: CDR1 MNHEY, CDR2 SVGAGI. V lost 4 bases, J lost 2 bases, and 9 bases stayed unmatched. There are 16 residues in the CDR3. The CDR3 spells CASSLGGRAVTDTQYF. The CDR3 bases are TGTGCCAGCAGTTTAGGAGGGAGGGCGGTCACAGATACGCAGTATTTT.

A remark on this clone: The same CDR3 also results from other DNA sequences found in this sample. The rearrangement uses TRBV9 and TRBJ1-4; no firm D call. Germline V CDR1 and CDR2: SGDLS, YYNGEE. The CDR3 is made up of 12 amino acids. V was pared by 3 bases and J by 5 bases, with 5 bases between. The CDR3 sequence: CASSGLNEKLFF. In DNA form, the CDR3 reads TGTGCCAGCAGCGGATTGAATGAAAAACTGTTTTTT.

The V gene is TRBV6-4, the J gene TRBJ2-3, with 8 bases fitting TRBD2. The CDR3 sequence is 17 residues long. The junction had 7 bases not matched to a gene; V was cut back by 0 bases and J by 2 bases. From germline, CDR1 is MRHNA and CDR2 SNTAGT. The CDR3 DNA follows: TGTGCCAGCAGTGACTCAATACTAGCGGCGTTCACAGATACGCAGTATTTT. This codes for CASSDSILAAFTDTQYF.

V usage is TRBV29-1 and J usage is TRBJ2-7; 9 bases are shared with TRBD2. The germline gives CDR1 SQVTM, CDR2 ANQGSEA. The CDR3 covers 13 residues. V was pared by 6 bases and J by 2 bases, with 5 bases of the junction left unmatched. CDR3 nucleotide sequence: TGCAGCGTGGCTAGCGGGGCCGCCTACGAGCAGTACTTC. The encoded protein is CSVASGAAYEQYF.

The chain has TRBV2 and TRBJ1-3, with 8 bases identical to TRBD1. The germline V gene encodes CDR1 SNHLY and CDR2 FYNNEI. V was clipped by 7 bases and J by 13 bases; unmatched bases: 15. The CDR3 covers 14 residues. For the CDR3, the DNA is TGTGCCAGCAACCCCGACAGGGGTCGAGGCTCAATATATTTT. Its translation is CASNPDRGRGSIYF.

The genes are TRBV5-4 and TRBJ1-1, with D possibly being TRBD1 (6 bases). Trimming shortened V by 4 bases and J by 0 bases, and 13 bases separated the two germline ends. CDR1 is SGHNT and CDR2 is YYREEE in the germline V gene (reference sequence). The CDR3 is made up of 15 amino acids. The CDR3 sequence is CASSPRQDMNTEAFF. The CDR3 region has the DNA TGTGCCAGCAGCCCCAGACAGGATATGAACACTGAAGCTTTCTTT.